A single sample is the source of the 25 T cell receptor beta chains below, sequenced in a study of identical twins. A single record per CDR3 protein comes from TCRdb applying MiXCR to the 5' RACE reads. The sample yields some 710,000 distinct CDR3 sequences, around 6% seen once. The sample taken for sequencing was naive T cells sorted from blood. Receptor source: a man younger than 30 in good health.

The J gene is TRBJ2-7, the V gene TRBV20-1; 7 nucleotides line up with TRBD1. CDR1 and CDR2 (germline): DFQATT, SNEGSKA (reference sequence). The trim removed 6 bases at V and 2 bases at J, leaving 10 bases unmatched. This CDR3 region has 14 residues. This CDR3 is CSAITRDSTYEQYF. For the CDR3, the DNA is TGCAGTGCCATCACCCGGGACAGCACCTACGAGCAGTACTTC.

This clonotype was picked up many times. The rearrangement links TRBV12-3 or TRBV12-4 to TRBJ2-7, with 7 nucleotides matching TRBD2. The V gene end was trimmed by 6 bases and the J gene end by 6 bases; junction bases not matched to a gene: 8. The CDR3 spans 13 residues. This CDR3 is CASRPGLSREQYF. The CDR3 nucleotides read TGTGCCAGCAGACCGGGACTATCGCGCGAGCAGTACTTC.

Only a few counts were recorded for this clonotype. The V and J genes are TRBV7-8 and TRBJ2-3; 9 nucleotides agree with TRBD1. V was clipped by 7 bases and J by 3 bases; unmatched bases: 8. The CDR3 loop spans 15 amino acids. Germline CDR1 is SGHVS and CDR2 is FQNEAQ. CDR3 nucleotides: TGTGCCAGCATACGGGACAGGGCTAAGACAGATACGCAGTATTTT. This encodes CASIRDRAKTDTQYF. Full variable domain (outside the CDR3, taken from reference TRBV7-8 and TRBJ2-3): GAGVSQSPRYKVAKRGQDVALRCDPISGHVSLFWYQQALGQGPEFLTYFQNEAQLDKSGLPSDRFFAERPEGSVSTLKIQRTQQEDSAVYLCASIRDRAKTDTQYFGPGTRLTVL.

This clonotype has a count of ten or more. V usage is TRBV7-3 and J usage is TRBJ2-1; 11 bases are shared with TRBD2. The CDR3 runs to 15 residues. Germline CDR1 and CDR2: SGHTA and FQGTGA. J was trimmed by 4 bases and V by 8 bases; bases with no gene match: 7. In nucleotides, the CDR3 is TGTGCCAGCCAGGCCGGGACTAGCGGATACAATGAGCAGTTCTTC. Its translation: CASQAGTSGYNEQFF.

The genes are TRBV20-1 and TRBJ1-1, with TRBD1 matching 8 bases. CDR1 and CDR2 from the germline V gene are DFQATT and SNEGSKA (reference sequence). The CDR3 length is 13 residues. V shed 1 base and J 8 bases; nucleotides not matched to a gene: 6. CDR3 coding DNA: TGCAGTGCTAGAGGCGCAGGGGGCAGAGAAGCTTTCTTT. It encodes CSARGAGGREAFF.

In its sample, this clonotype was seen many times. The chain uses TRBV9 and TRBJ2-7, with TRBD1 matching over 8 bases. From germline, CDR1 is SGDLS and CDR2 YYNGEE. This CDR3 has 15 amino acids. V shed 0 bases, J shed 7 bases, and the junction held 9 bases outside the gene matches. CDR3 in amino acids: CASSVDGGRGPEQYF. CDR3 DNA sequence: TGTGCCAGCAGCGTAGACGGTGGCAGGGGGCCTGAGCAGTACTTC.

Only a few counts were recorded for this clonotype. The chain is built from TRBV20-1 and TRBJ1-1, with D perhaps TRBD1 (5 bases). V lost 0 bases, J lost 0 bases, and 14 bases lay in between. The CDR3 is 16 amino acids. Germline V gene lookup returns CDR1 DFQATT and CDR2 SNEGSKA (reference sequence). This CDR3 reads CSARDPWGDMNTEAFF. In nucleotides, the CDR3 is TGCAGTGCTAGAGATCCGTGGGGGGATATGAACACTGAAGCTTTCTTT.

The CDR3 protein is CASSPPSRAGEETQYF. CDR3 nucleotides: TGTGCCAGCAGCCCCCCGAGCCGAGCGGGAGAAGAGACCCAGTACTTC. This chain links TRBV4-2 with TRBJ2-5; 8 bases match TRBD2. There are 16 residues in the CDR3. Germline V lookup: CDR1 LGHNA, CDR2 YNFKEQ. The V and J ends lost 4 bases and 3 bases, in that order; junction bases with no gene match: 10.

This clonotype was seen many times. The rearrangement joins TRBV12-3 or TRBV12-4 to TRBJ1-5; D not resolved. CDR3 size: 14 residues. V was trimmed by 6 bases and J by 1 base, leaving 10 bases between them. The chain's CDR3 is CASSRPGSNQPQHF. Written as DNA, the CDR3 is TGTGCCAGCAGCCGTCCGGGAAGCAATCAGCCCCAGCATTTT.

J is TRBJ2-1 and V is TRBV27; TRBD2 matches at 9 bases. Germline V gene sequence: CDR1 MNHEY, CDR2 SMNVEV (reference sequence). The CDR3 loop spans 16 amino acids. Losses at the gene ends were 5 bases for V and 5 bases for J; bases not matched to a gene: 10. The CDR3 DNA reads TGTGCCAGCAGTCCGGACGGACTAGCGTCAAACAATGAGCAGTTCTTC. This translates into CASSPDGLASNNEQFF.

The chain carries TRBV30 and TRBJ2-1; 10 bases line up with TRBD1. The CDR3 totals 13 residues. Trimming cost V 8 bases and J 7 bases; bases outside gene matches: 8. The germline V gene has CDR1 GTSNPN and CDR2 SVGIG (reference sequence). CDR3: CAHGTGDGNEQFF. The CDR3 DNA reads as TGTGCCCATGGGACAGGGGATGGGAATGAGCAGTTCTTC.

The chain recombines TRBV23-1 with TRBJ2-6; D is unresolved. TRBV23-1 is given ORF status, its function remaining uncertain. CDR3 size: 15 residues. The germline V and J ends were trimmed by 8 bases and 3 bases, with 14 bases remaining between them. The CDR3, as DNA: TGCGCCAGCGGACGACATGGAAGTGGGGCCAACGTCCTGACTTTC. It is translated as CASGRHGSGANVLTF.

In nucleotides, the CDR3 is TGTGCCAGCAGCCGACAACAGGGAAGGCGCACAGATACGCAGTATTTT. Amino acid sequence: CASSRQQGRRTDTQYF. The chain recombines TRBV3-1 with TRBJ2-3; perhaps TRBD1 as D (6 bases). Per the germline V gene, CDR1 is LGHDT and CDR2 is YNNKEL (reference sequence). The ends were cut back, 4 bases at V and 1 base at J, with 15 bases in the middle. The CDR3 has 16 amino acids.

The gene calls are TRBV12-3 or TRBV12-4 and TRBJ2-3, with D hard to call. This CDR3 spans 15 amino acids. V lost 4 bases and J lost 2, with 13 bases in between. CDR3 DNA: TGTGCCAGCAGTTCCCCCCCACAGACCACAGATACGCAGTATTTT. Its protein is CASSSPPQTTDTQYF.

The chain recombines TRBV7-9 with TRBJ2-4; D ambiguous. This CDR3 has 12 amino acids. Germline V gene sequence: CDR1 SEHNR, CDR2 FQNEAQ (reference sequence). V shed 10 bases and J shed 0 bases, with 7 bases lying between them. Here the CDR3 reads CATSPAKNIQYF. CDR3 DNA sequence: TGTGCCACCAGTCCAGCCAAAAACATTCAGTACTTC.

This sequence joins TRBV5-1 and TRBJ2-2, with D possibly being TRBD1 (5 bases). Germline values: CDR1 SGHRS, CDR2 YFSETQ. The CDR3 runs to 14 residues. The germline V and J ends were trimmed by 0 bases and 5 bases, with 8 bases remaining between them. The CDR3 DNA reads TGCGCCAGCAGCTTGGGACAGCAAACCGGGGAGCTGTTTTTT. This codes for CASSLGQQTGELFF.

This clonotype turned up a few times. V usage is TRBV18 and J usage is TRBJ2-7; D ambiguous. Germline CDR1 reads KGHSH; CDR2 reads LQKENI. The CDR3 has 16 residues. V lost 2 bases and J lost 3, with 17 bases in between. Here the CDR3 DNA reads TGTGCCAGCTCACCAATTCTAGGGTCTACTTACTACGAGCAGTACTTC. This translates into CASSPILGSTYYEQYF. Filled out from reference TRBV18 and TRBJ2-7, the complete variable domain reads NAGVMQNPRHLVRRRGQEARLRCSPMKGHSHVYWYRQLPEEGLKFMVYLQKENIIDESGMPKERFSAEFPKEGPSILRIQQVVRGDSAAYFCASSPILGSTYYEQYFGPGTRLTVT.

This clonotype was counted at least ten times. The chain has TRBV3-1 and TRBJ2-1; no firm D call. V lost 1 base, J lost 10 bases, and 11 bases lay in between. Germline V gives CDR1 LGHDT, CDR2 YNNKEL (reference sequence). This CDR3 is 13 amino acids long. CDR3 sequence reads: CASSQVWNTEQFF. CDR3 coding DNA: TGTGCCAGCAGCCAAGTTTGGAACACCGAGCAGTTCTTC.

The chain couples TRBV5-5 to TRBJ2-1; 8 bases match TRBD1. After removal of 4 bases from V and 3 bases from J, the junction contained 12 bases not matched to a gene. Per the germline V gene, CDR1 is SGHKS and CDR2 is YYEKEE (reference sequence). The CDR3 totals 17 residues. The CDR3 DNA reads TGTGCCAGCAGCATCCGCTGGACAGGGATATACTACAATGAGCAGTTCTTC. Its translation: CASSIRWTGIYYNEQFF.

This clonotype has just a few counts. The chain joins TRBV6-1 to TRBJ2-7; D gene uncertain. CDR3 length: 14 amino acids. Trimming removed 4 bases at V and 2 bases at J, with 12 bases between. CDR1 is MNHNS and CDR2 is SASEGT in the germline V gene. CDR3 in amino acids: CASSVARETYEQYF. The CDR3 DNA follows: TGTGCCAGCAGTGTTGCCCGTGAGACCTACGAGCAGTACTTC.

This clonotype was seen many times. V and J are TRBV20-1 and TRBJ2-3, with a weak D call TRBD2 (6 bases). The CDR3 sequence is 12 residues long. V was pared by 8 bases and J by 2 bases, with 11 bases between. Germline V gene sequence: CDR1 DFQATT, CDR2 SNEGSKA (reference sequence). The CDR3 DNA is TGCAGTACCGGGACTCACACAGATACGCAGTATTTT. Its protein product is CSTGTHTDTQYF.

The chain recombines TRBV7-9 with TRBJ1-1; D remains ambiguous. CDR1 and CDR2 from the germline V gene are SEHNR and FQNEAQ (reference sequence). This CDR3 region has 14 residues. V dropped 1 base and J dropped 5 bases, with 11 bases sitting between them. Here the CDR3 reads CASSLGSAGTEAFF. As DNA, the CDR3 is TGTGCCAGCAGCTTAGGTAGTGCGGGAACTGAAGCTTTCTTT.

The chain joins TRBV4-3 to TRBJ2-2; no clear D gene. The ends were cut back, 3 bases at V and 5 bases at J, with 10 bases in the middle. In germline, CDR1 is LGHNA, CDR2 YSLEER. The CDR3 sequence is 14 residues long. CDR3 in DNA: TGCGCCAGCAGCCAGAACGTAAGGACCGGGGAGCTGTTTTTT. Protein: CASSQNVRTGELFF.

This clonotype was counted at least ten times. The chain has TRBV6-4 and TRBJ1-5, with D possibly matching TRBD1 (5 bases). V was pared by 8 bases and J by 0 bases, with 14 bases between. The CDR3 is 15 amino acids. Per the germline V gene, CDR1 is MRHNA and CDR2 is SNTAGT. The CDR3 is CASATDRYSNQPQHF. The CDR3 coding sequence is TGTGCCAGCGCCACAGACAGATATAGCAATCAGCCCCAGCATTTT.

As to this clonotype: The junction departs from germline at one end; a sequencing error may be responsible. V and J are TRBV11-1 and TRBJ2-1; weak D call: TRBD2 (6 bases). The CDR3 is made up of 18 amino acids. Germline V gene data show CDR1 as SGHAT and CDR2 as FQDESV (reference sequence). CDR3 loop: CSSSSGGWELRGRNEQFF. The CDR3 bases are TGTTCCAGCAGCTCTGGAGGGTGGGAGCTGCGGGGCCGCAATGAGCAGTTCTTC.